This note documents a single TCR beta chain sequence. The antigen it recognizes is unknown. The record has no base qualities; no much larger clone is one base away. High-throughput TCR beta sequencing profiled peripheral blood CD8+ and CD4+ T cells from healthy donors, Susac syndrome patients and multiple sclerosis patients. Treatment-naive patients with stable or active relapsing-remitting disease fulfilling revised McDonald criteria were used as multiple sclerosis controls. Bulk CD8+ and CD4+ T cells were purified by magnetic negative isolation, while CD8+ TEMRA cells were enriched using FACS. Blood was collected in EDTA tubes and processed within 24 hours, with PBMCs isolated through density gradient centrifugation. PBMCs intended for TCR sequencing were frozen in liquid nitrogen and were later thawed in a 37 degrees C water bath. The sorted or isolated CD4+, CD8+ and CD8+ TEMRA cells had a purity of 90% or higher.

RNA was extracted using the RNeasy kit, and roughly 0.45 to 1 microgram was reverse transcribed with random hexamers. The immunoSEQ multiplex PCR assay, covering 54 Vbeta and 13 Jbeta segments, was used to amplify TCR beta CDR3 regions. To correct PCR amplification bias, a synthetic template baseline was used for both primer optimization and computational correction. In the paper's pipeline: Only productive sequences were kept, with reads annotated to V, D and J genes according to IMGT and analyzed in immunoSEQ Analyzer. Clonality was computed as one minus Shannon entropy normalized by log2 of the number of productive unique sequences. For each patient and control, public and private clones were evaluated among the 100 most prevalent clones. Clones were defined as Susac-specific when absent from the healthy and MS cohorts, from about 970 published viral clones and from other ImmuneACCESS disease sequences. TCRdb ran its own pipeline on the public reads, namely fastp trimming at Q25 and MiXCR clone calling, and kept in-frame beta chains. Entries are consolidated by CDR3 protein sequence, retaining the most common genes and DNA. The authors' filters were not applied to this entry. The sample records about 300,000 distinct CDR3 sequences, around 85% of which are singletons. 0.21% of the sample belongs to the ten largest clones.

The CDR3 measures 14 amino acids from cysteine to phenylalanine. The only DNA kept is the CDR3, 42 bases in frame from the first base. The germline V end is reduced by 5 bases and the J end by 3 bases; junction bases left unmatched: 7. CDR1 and CDR2, per the germline V gene (reference sequence), are SEHNR and FQNEAQ. The data belong to a study of CD8 T cells in Susac syndrome (dated by TCRdb to the late 2010s). About the study as a whole: Repertoire sequencing was used to test whether CD8+ T cell activation and differentiation in Susac syndrome was antigen driven. The study compared CD8+ T cell repertoire clonality among roughly eleven healthy donors, about 14 Susac syndrome patients and some 16 multiple sclerosis patients. Paper-wide results and their limitations: The study acknowledged that relatively few individuals were included in the TCR sequencing and HLA analysis.

The chain couples TRBV7-9 to TRBJ2-7; a stretch of 7 junction bases matches TRBD1. The sequencing sample was made of CD8+ T cells from PBMCs. The clonotype originates from a human donor with multiple sclerosis. The bases are TGTGCCAGCAGCCCGACAGGGAATATCTACGAGCAGTACTTC. It translates to CASSPTGNIYEQYF.